This T cell receptor beta chain was profiled in a study of memory CD4+ T cells and cytomegalovirus serostatus. From germline, CDR1 is SNHLY and CDR2 FYNNEI. The CDR3 is made up of 16 amino acids. V shed 8 bases, J shed 5 bases, and the junction held 13 bases outside the gene matches. Single viable CD3+CD4+CD8-CD45RO+ cells were sorted as the memory CD4+ T cells. As handled by the study authors: Out-of-frame sequences were removed, leaving 2,204,828 distinct TCRbeta sequences. The method was immunoSEQ multiplex PCR; TCRdb's version includes in-frame clones alone and lacks a portion of them. The DNA gave D and trimming, while V, J and clone size come from that table. Here the sample spans some 57,000 clones, approximately 79% being singletons.

The TCR was taken from an adult in good health and CMV-seronegative. Sequences were obtained from memory CD4+ T cells from blood. The chain uses TRBV2 and TRBJ2-1; TRBD2 aligns across 9 bases. The CDR3 DNA sequence: TGTGCCAGCGGGGGGGTTTTCGCTAGCGGGAACAATGAGCAGTTCTTC. Translating gives CASGGVFASGNNEQFF.